The 6 T cell receptor beta chains in this list originate from one sample, sequenced in a study of monozygotic twins with inflammatory bowel disease. One entry per CDR3 protein, without DNA, is what TCRdb gives after re-calling the 5' RACE reads. The sample has 160,000 or so distinct CDR3 sequences. Material: blood. These TCRs come from a human donor with ulcerative colitis or Crohn's disease, or a healthy co-twin of an affected twin (not recorded which).

The rearrangement uses TRBV5-1 and TRBJ1-6; TCRdb names TRBD1, which stays unverified in the absence of DNA. CDR3 length: 16 residues. CDR1 and CDR2 (germline): SGHRS, YFSETQ. This chain's CDR3 is CASSLVGQGISSPLHF.

The V and J genes are TRBV7-8 and TRBJ1-2. This CDR3 comprises 17 residues. CDR1 and CDR2 (germline): SGHVS, FQNEAQ. The CDR3 is CASSAGWRGVSNYGYTF. The full variable domain, completed using reference TRBV7-8 and TRBJ1-2, is GAGVSQSPRYKVAKRGQDVALRCDPISGHVSLFWYQQALGQGPEFLTYFQNEAQLDKSGLPSDRFFAERPEGSVSTLKIQRTQQEDSAVYLCASSAGWRGVSNYGYTFGSGTRLTVV.

The chain's CDR3 is CASSLLSGRSSYEQYF. The V gene is TRBV14, the J gene TRBJ2-7. The CDR3 is made up of 16 amino acids. Per the germline V gene, CDR1 is SGHDN and CDR2 is FVKESK.

CDR3 sequence: CASQPGISSYEQYF. V and J are TRBV7-2 and TRBJ2-7. From germline, CDR1 is SGHTA and CDR2 FQGNSA. The CDR3 spans 14 residues.

The CDR3 region is CASSSFRTSNTGELFF. This chain links TRBV28 with TRBJ2-2. CDR1 is MDHEN, CDR2 SYDVKM, per germline. The CDR3 covers 16 residues.

The CDR3: CASSVGLAGDYNEQFF. The J gene is TRBJ2-1, the V gene TRBV9; without DNA, the TCRdb call of TRBD2 cannot be checked. Germline loops: CDR1 SGDLS, CDR2 YYNGEE. The CDR3 loop spans 16 amino acids.